The text below deals with one T cell receptor beta chain. This clonotype was counted at least ten times. The antigen it recognizes is unknown. Per-nucleotide qualities are absent, and no much larger clonotype sits a single base away. This specimen comes from a study of T cell repertoires in cytomegalovirus infection (dated by TCRdb to between 2017 and 2020). At the level of the whole study: The HLA type of each donor mattered for the analysis, because public TCR beta signatures pointed to carriage of CMV infection along with the matching HLA type. The paper's findings and limits, for the study overall: In both this cohort and an independent roughly 350-donor cohort, the cumulative frequency of public TCR beta family members distinguished carriers of CMV infection plus the relevant HLA type. The ex vivo response was dominated by HLA-C-restricted CMV-specific TCR beta clonotypes, which also provided the single most frequent clonotype in two of eight donors.

The sequencer was an Illumina HiSeq 1500. TCRdb redid the processing of the public reads, applying fastp at Q25 and MiXCR, and retained in-frame beta chains. Every CDR3 protein is listed once, alongside the most common genes and DNA of its rows. The sample profile shows 200,000 or so distinct CDR3 sequences; about 30% of them were found once. 30% to 40% of the sample lies in the top ten. CDR1 and CDR2 are read off the germline V gene (reference sequence) as DFQATT and SNEGSKA. A distance of 9 bases separates the germline ends of V and J, which lose 3 bases and 4 bases respectively. Including the terminal cysteine and phenylalanine, the CDR3 comprises 12 residues. CDR3 DNA only is kept here, 36 bases in frame from base 1.

Material: PBMCs. This TCR was recovered from a human donor in good health (CMV status not recorded). Some clones in this sample may be carry-over from other donors' samples. The chain uses TRBV20-1 and TRBJ1-2; too little of a D gene remains to name it. The CDR3 corresponds to CSASPNFYGYTF. The DNA reads TGCAGTGCTAGTCCGAACTTCTATGGCTACACCTTC.